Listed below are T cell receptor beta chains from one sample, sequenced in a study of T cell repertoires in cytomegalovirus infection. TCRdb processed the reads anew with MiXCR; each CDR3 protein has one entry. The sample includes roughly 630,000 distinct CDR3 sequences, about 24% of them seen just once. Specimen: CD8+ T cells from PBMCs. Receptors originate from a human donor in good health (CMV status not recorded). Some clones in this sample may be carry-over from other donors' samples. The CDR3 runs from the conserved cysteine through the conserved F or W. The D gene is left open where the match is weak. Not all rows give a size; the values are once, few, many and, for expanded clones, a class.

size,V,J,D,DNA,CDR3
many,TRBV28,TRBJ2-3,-,TGTGCCAGCAGTTTGACAGGAATCGCAGATACGCAGTATTTT,CASSLTGIADTQYF
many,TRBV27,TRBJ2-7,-,TGTGCCAGCAGTTGGGGACCCCTTCACCTCGGCGAGCAGTACTTC,CASSWGPLHLGEQYF
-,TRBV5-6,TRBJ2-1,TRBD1,TGTGCCAGCAGCGGCGGGACAGGGTTACGCAATGAGCAGTTCTTC,CASSGGTGLRNEQFF
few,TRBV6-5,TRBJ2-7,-,TGTGCCAGCAGTTACCAACCTACGGGCTACGAGCAGTACTTC,CASSYQPTGYEQYF
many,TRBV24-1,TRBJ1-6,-,TGTGCCACCAGTGACACCGGGACCGACAATAATTCACCCCTCCACTTT,CATSDTGTDNNSPLHF
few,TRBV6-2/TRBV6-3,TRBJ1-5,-,TGTGCCAGCAGTTACTCGAGGGCAGAAAATCAGCCCCAGCATTTT,CASSYSRAENQPQHF
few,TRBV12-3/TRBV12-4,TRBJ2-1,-,TGTGCCAGCAGCCAAGTACAGGGATATCTAGCGGAGCGGAACAATGAGCAGTTCTTC,CASSQVQGYLAERNNEQFF
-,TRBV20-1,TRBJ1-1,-,TGCAGTGCTGGACAGCACACTGAAGCTTTCTTT,CSAGQHTEAFF
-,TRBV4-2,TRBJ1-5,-,TGTGCCAGCAGCCAATACCGACAGGGCAATCAGCCCCAGCATTTT,CASSQYRQGNQPQHF
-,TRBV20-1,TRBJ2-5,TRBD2,TGCAGTGCTAGTGGGTCGAGCGGGGGGCGACAAGAGACCCAGTACTTC,CSASGSSGGRQETQYF
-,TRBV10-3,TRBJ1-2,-,TGTGCCATCCTAATGGGGCGGGGCTACACCTTC,CAILMGRGYTF
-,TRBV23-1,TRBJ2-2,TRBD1,TGCGCCAGCAGTCGACAGGGGGACACCGGGGAGCTGTTTTTT,CASSRQGDTGELFF
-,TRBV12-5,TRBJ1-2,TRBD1,TGTGCTAGTGGTTTGGCGGGGACAGGGTATGGCTATGGCTACACCTTC,CASGLAGTGYGYGYTF
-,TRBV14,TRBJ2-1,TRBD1,TGTGCCAGCAGCCAACTCCAGGGGGCAGTTTACAATGAGCAGTTCTTC,CASSQLQGAVYNEQFF
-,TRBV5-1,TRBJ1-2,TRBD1,TGCGCCAGCAGCTTTTGGGACAGGGATGGCTACACCTTC,CASSFWDRDGYTF
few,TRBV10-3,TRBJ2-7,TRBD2,TGTGCCATCAGGACGGGACTAGCTGGAGAGCAGTACTTC,CAIRTGLAGEQYF
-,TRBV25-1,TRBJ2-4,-,TGTGCCAGCAGTGAGGGGGGAAAAAACATTCAGTACTTC,CASSEGGKNIQYF
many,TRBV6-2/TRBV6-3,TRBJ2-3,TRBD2,TGTGCCAGCAGTTCCCGGACTAGCGGTTTCACAGATACGCAGTATTTT,CASSSRTSGFTDTQYF
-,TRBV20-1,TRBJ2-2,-,TGCAGTGCTAGCCCACAGGGAAAAGGAATCACCGGGGAGCTGTTTTTT,CSASPQGKGITGELFF
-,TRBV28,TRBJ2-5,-,TGTGCCAGCGAGGCAGGGATCGAAGAGACCCAGTACTTC,CASEAGIEETQYF
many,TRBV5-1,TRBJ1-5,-,TGCGCCAGCAGCCACCGGACACGGGGAAATCAGCCCCAGCATTTT,CASSHRTRGNQPQHF
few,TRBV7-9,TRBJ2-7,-,TGTGCCAGCAGCTTACCCCCCCGGGGGACATCATCCTACGAGCAGTACTTC,CASSLPPRGTSSYEQYF
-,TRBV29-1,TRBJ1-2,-,TGCAGCGTTGAGGGGGCTCGGAACTATGGCTACACCTTC,CSVEGARNYGYTF
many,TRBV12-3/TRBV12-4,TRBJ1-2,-,TGTGCCAGCAGTACCCGGACAGATTACTATGGCTACACCTTC,CASSTRTDYYGYTF
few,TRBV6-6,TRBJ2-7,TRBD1,TGTGCCAGCATCGGACAGGGGGCCGCCGAGCAGTACTTC,CASIGQGAAEQYF
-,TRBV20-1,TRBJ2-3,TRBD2,TGCAGTGCTAAAGGACTAGCGGGGGGCACAGATACGCAGTATTTT,CSAKGLAGGTDTQYF
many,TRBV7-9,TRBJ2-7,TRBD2,TGTGCCAGCAGCATTTCCGGGACTACCTACGAGCAGTACTTC,CASSISGTTYEQYF
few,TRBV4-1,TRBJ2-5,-,TGCGCCAGCAGCCAAGATATGCTATCAGAGACCCAGTACTTC,CASSQDMLSETQYF
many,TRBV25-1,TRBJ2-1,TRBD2,TGTGCCAGCAGTCCCCGGGGGCTAGCGGGGGATGAGCAGTTCTTC,CASSPRGLAGDEQFF
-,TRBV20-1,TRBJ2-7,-,TGCAGTGCTAGAGGGGACCCGGGCTACGAGCAGTACTTC,CSARGDPGYEQYF
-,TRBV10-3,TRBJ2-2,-,TGTGCCATCAGTGAGTCCGGCGCCGGGGAGCTGTTTTTT,CAISESGAGELFF
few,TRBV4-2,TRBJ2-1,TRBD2,TGTGCCAGCAGCCACCTAGCGGGGGACTCCTACAATGAGCAGTTCTTC,CASSHLAGDSYNEQFF
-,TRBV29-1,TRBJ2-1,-,TGCAGCGTTGAGGACAGTTTTTGGAATGAGCAGTTCTTC,CSVEDSFWNEQFF
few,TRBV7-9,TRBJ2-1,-,TGTGCCAGCAGCTTGGATGAAGGGGTGAGCTCCTACAATGAGCAGTTCTTC,CASSLDEGVSSYNEQFF
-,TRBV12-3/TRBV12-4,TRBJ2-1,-,TGTGCCAGCGCCCGGAGGAATGAGCAGTTCTTC,CASARRNEQFF
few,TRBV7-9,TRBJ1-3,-,TGTGCCAGCAGCCTCAACTCACCTGGAAACACCATATATTTT,CASSLNSPGNTIYF
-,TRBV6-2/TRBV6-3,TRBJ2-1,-,TGTGCCAGCAGTTACACAACTAGATACAATGAGCAGTTCTTC,CASSYTTRYNEQFF
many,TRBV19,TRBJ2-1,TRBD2,TGTGCCAGTAGTTCAGCGGGGGCCTACAATGAGCAGTTCTTC,CASSSAGAYNEQFF
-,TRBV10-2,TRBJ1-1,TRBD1,TGCGCCAGCTGGACAGGGTGGAATGAAGCTTTCTTT,CASWTGWNEAFF
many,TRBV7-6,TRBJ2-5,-,TGTGCCAGCAGCCCAAAGACAGCCGAACGCGAAGAGACCCAGTACTTC,CASSPKTAEREETQYF
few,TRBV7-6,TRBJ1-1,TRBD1,TGTGCCAGCAGTTACAGGGGTACCACTGAAGCTTTCTTT,CASSYRGTTEAFF
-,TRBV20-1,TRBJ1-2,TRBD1,TGCAGTGCTAGAGTCGTCGACAGGGGGCAAGGCTACACCTTC,CSARVVDRGQGYTF
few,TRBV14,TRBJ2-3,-,TGTGCCAGCAGCCAAGATATAGGGCCTACGCAGTATTTT,CASSQDIGPTQYF
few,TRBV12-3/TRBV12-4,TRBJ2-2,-,TGTGCCAGCAGTTTTGGACCAGCCGGGGAGCTGTTTTTT,CASSFGPAGELFF
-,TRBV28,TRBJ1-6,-,TGTGCCAGCAAGAGTATATCCTATAATTCACCCCTCCACTTT,CASKSISYNSPLHF
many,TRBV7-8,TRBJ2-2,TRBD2,TGTGCCAGCAGCACTAGCGTCGGGACCGGGGAGCTGTTTTTT,CASSTSVGTGELFF
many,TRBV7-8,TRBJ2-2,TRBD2,TGTGCCAGCAGCTTCTGGACTAGCTACACCGGGGAGCTGTTTTTT,CASSFWTSYTGELFF